This T cell receptor (beta chain) was documented in a study of beta chain features in type 1 diabetes. Overall study findings and caveats: Cells expressing TCR highly could be over-represented by cDNA sequencing.

The CDR3 consists of 15 residues. Germline CDR1 and CDR2: LGHNA and YNFKEQ. V shed 0 bases and J shed 1 base, with 9 bases lying between them. The sample holds a few counts of this clone. Its target is not known. Isolated RNA was reverse transcribed in full, so expressed TCRB transcripts were sequenced. Method: immunoSEQ multiplex PCR; TCRdb's copy keeps in-frame clones and lacks some. This sample has about 160,000 clones, with 9% to 10% found just once. The specimen sequenced was central memory CD4+ T cells from blood. This clonotype was sampled from a woman aged 18-29 years in good health. V is TRBV4-2 and J is TRBJ1-1; possibly TRBD1 for D (5 bases). CDR3 coding DNA: TGTGCCAGCAGCCAAGAGGGACTGAAGAACACTGAAGCTTTCTTT. The encoded protein is CASSQEGLKNTEAFF.